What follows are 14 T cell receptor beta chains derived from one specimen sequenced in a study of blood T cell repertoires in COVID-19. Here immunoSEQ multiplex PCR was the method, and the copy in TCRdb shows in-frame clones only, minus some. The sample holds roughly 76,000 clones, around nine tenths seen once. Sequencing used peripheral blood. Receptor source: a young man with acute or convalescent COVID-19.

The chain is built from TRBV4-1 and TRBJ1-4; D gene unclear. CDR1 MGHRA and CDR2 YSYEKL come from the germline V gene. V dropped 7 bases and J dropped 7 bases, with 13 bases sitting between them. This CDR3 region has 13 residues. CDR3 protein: CASKGPGVEKLFF. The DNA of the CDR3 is TGCGCCAGCAAAGGCCCTGGAGTTGAAAAACTGTTTTTT.

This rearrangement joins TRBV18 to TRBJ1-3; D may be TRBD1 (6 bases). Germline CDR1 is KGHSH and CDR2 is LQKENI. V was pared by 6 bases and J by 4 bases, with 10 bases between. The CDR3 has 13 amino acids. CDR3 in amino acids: CASSQGQGNTIYF. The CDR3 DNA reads TGTGCCAGCTCCCAAGGACAGGGAAACACCATATATTTT.

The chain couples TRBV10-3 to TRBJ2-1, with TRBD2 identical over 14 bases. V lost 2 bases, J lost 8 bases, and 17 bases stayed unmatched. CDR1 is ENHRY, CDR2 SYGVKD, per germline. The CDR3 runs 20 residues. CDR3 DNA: TGTGCCATCAGTGAGCCCCCCGGACGCACCGGGACTAGCGGGAGAGATGAGCAGTTCTTC. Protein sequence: CAISEPPGRTGTSGRDEQFF.

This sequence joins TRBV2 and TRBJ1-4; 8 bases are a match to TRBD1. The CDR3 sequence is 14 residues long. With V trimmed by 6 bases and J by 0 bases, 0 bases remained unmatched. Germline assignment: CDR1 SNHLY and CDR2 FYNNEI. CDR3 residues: CASRGQATNEKLFF. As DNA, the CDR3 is TGTGCCAGCAGGGGACAGGCAACTAATGAAAAACTGTTTTTT.

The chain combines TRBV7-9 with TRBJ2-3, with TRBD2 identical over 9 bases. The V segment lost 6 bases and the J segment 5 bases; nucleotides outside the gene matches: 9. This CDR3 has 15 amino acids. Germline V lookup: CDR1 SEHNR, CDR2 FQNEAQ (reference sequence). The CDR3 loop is CASSPIAGVKDTQYF. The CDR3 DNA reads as TGTGCCAGCAGTCCCATAGCGGGAGTTAAAGATACGCAGTATTTT.

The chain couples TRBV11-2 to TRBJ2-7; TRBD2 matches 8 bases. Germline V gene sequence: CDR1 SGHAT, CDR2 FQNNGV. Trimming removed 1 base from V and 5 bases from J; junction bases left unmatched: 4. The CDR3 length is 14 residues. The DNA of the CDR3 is TGTGCCAGCAGCTTAGGGGGACTAGTAAACGAGCAGTACTTC. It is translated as CASSLGGLVNEQYF. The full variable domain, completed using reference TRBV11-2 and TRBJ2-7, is EAGVAQSPRYKIIEKRQSVAFWCNPISGHATLYWYQQILGQGPKLLIQFQNNGVVDDSQLPKDRFSAERLKGVDSTLKIQPAKLEDSAVYLCASSLGGLVNEQYFGPGTRLTVT.

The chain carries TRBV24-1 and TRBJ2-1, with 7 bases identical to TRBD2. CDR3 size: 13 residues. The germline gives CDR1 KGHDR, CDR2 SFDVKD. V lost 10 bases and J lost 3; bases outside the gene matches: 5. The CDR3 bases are TGTGCCACTAGCTGGGGGGGCTACAATGAGCAGTTCTTC. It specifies CATSWGGYNEQFF.

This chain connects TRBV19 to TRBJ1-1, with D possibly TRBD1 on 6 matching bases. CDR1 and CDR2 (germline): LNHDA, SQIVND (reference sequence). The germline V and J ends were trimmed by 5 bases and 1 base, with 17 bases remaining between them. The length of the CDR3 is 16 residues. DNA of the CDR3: TGTGCCAGTAGTTCCGGGTCTGGACAGTGGAACACTGAAGCTTTCTTT. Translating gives CASSSGSGQWNTEAFF.

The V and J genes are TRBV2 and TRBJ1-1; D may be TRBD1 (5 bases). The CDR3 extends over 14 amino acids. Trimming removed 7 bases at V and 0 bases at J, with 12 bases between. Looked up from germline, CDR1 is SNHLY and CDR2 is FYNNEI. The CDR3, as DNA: TGTGCCAGCAAGGTCGGACAAATGAACACTGAAGCTTTCTTT. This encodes CASKVGQMNTEAFF.

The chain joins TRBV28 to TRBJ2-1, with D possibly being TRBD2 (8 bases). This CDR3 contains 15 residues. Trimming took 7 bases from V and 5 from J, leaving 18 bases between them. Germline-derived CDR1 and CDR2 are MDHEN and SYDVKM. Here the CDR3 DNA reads TGTGCCAGCACCCGGGGGGGGACAGAAAACAATGAGCAGTTCTTC. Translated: CASTRGGTENNEQFF. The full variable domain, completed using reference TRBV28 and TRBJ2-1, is DVKVTQSSRYLVKRTGEKVFLECVQDMDHENMFWYRQDPGLGLRLIYFSYDVKMKEKGDIPEGYSVSREKKERFSLILESASTNQTSMYLCASTRGGTENNEQFFGPGTRLTVL.

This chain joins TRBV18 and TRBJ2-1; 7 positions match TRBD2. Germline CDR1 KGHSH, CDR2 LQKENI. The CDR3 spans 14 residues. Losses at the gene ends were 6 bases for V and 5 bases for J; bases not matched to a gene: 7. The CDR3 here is CASSRGLADNEQFF. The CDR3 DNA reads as TGTGCCAGCTCCCGTGGGCTAGCGGACAATGAGCAGTTCTTC. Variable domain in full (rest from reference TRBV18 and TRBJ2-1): NAGVMQNPRHLVRRRGQEARLRCSPMKGHSHVYWYRQLPEEGLKFMVYLQKENIIDESGMPKERFSAEFPKEGPSILRIQQVVRGDSAAYFCASSRGLADNEQFFGPGTRLTVL.

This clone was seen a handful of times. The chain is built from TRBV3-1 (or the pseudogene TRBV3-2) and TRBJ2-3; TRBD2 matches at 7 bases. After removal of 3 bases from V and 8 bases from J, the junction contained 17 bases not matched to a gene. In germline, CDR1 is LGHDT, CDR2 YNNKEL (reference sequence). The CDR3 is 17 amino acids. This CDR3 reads CASSQGEYVGGHVTQYF. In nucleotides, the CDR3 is TGTGCCAGCAGCCAGGGTGAATACGTGGGAGGGCACGTTACGCAGTATTTT.

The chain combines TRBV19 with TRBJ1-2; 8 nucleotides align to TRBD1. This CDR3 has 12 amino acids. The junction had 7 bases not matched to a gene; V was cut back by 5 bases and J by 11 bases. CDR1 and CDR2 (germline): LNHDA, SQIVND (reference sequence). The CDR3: CASSFGTGPYTF. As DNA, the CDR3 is TGTGCCAGTAGTTTCGGGACAGGCCCTTACACCTTC.

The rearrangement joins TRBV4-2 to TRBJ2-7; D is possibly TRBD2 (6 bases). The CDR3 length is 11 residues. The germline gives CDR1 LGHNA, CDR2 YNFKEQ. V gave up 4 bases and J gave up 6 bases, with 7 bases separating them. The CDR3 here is CASSLGGEQYF. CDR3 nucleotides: TGTGCCAGCAGCCTGGGGGGCGAGCAGTACTTC.